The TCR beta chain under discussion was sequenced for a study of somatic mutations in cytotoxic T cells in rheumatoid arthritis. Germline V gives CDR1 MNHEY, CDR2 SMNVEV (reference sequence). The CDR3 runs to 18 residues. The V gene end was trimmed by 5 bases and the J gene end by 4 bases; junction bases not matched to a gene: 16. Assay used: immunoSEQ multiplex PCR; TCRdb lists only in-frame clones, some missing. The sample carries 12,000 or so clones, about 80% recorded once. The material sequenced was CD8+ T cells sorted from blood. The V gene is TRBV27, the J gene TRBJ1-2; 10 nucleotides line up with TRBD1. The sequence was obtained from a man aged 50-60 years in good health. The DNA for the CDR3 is TGTGCCAGCAGTCCTCGGGACAGGGGTTATCTATACGGCTATGGCTACACCTTC. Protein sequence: CASSPRDRGYLYGYGYTF.